The entry below describes one T cell receptor beta chain. The antigen is unknown. Trimming cost V 1 base and J 0 bases, with 13 bases left between them. The CDR3 totals 17 residues. The germline CDR1 and CDR2 sequences are LNHDA and SQIVND (reference sequence). The entry originates in a study of cytomegalovirus exposure and HLA in healthy donors. Turning to the study itself: An early data release held 75 million to 100 million unique TCRs from HLA-typed donors.

Use of 60 Vbeta and 13 Jbeta primers characterized the PCR. Sequenced by immunoSEQ multiplex PCR; TCRdb stores in-frame clones only, minus some. The sample lists about 200,000 clones, roughly 73% occurring once. Findings of the study overall: The study flagged about 150 TCR beta chains as cytomegalovirus-associated. With further analysis later on, most CMV-associated TCR beta chains appeared HLA-restricted. The study found most TCR sequences rare, yet found some public TCRs in many donors.

This clonotype was sampled from a woman aged 25 to 39 in good health and CMV-seronegative. Input material: PBMCs. This chain links TRBV19 with TRBJ1-5; D is possibly TRBD1 (6 bases). The CDR3 coding sequence is TGTGCCAGTAGTATAGGGGGGACACATTATAGCAATCAGCCCCAGCATTTT. Its protein product is CASSIGGTHYSNQPQHF.